These T cell receptor beta chains were read from a single sample in a study of blood T cell repertoires in COVID-19. The method was immunoSEQ multiplex PCR; TCRdb's version includes in-frame clones alone and lacks a portion of them. The table includes about 370,000 clones, around 89% detected once. The sequenced sample was peripheral blood. These TCRs come from a woman under 40 with COVID-19, enrolled during active disease. The CDR3 runs from the conserved cysteine through the conserved F or W. The D gene is left open where the match is weak. Clone size appears in some rows only: once, few, many, or a class for an expanded clone.

NA	TRBV19	NA	TRBJ1-5	CASRWTENFGQPQHF	TGTGCCAGTAGGTGGACAGAGAATTTCGGGCAGCCCCAGCATTTT
NA	TRBV7-9	NA	TRBJ1-5	CASSGDSSNQPQHF	TGTGCCAGCAGCGGCGACAGCAGCAATCAGCCCCAGCATTTT
NA	TRBV28	NA	TRBJ2-5	CASSEGIETQYF	TGTGCCAGCAGCGAGGGTATTGAGACCCAGTACTTC
NA	TRBV6-5	NA	TRBJ2-7	CASSYGWAGEQYF	TGTGCCAGCAGTTACGGCTGGGCGGGAGAGCAGTACTTC
NA	TRBV4-1	TRBD1	TRBJ2-5	CASSQGQGEETQYF	TGCGCCAGCAGCCAAGGACAGGGGGAAGAGACCCAGTACTTC
NA	TRBV4-3	NA	TRBJ2-7	CASSPGQSYEQYF	TGCGCCAGCAGCCCCGGACAGTCCTACGAGCAGTACTTC
few	TRBV12-1	NA	TRBJ2-7	CASSSSPGTGGYEQYF	TGTGCCAGCAGCTCCTCCCCCGGGACAGGGGGCTACGAGCAGTACTTC
NA	TRBV29-1	NA	TRBJ1-1	CSVWEERMAFF	TGCAGCGTATGGGAGGAGAGAATGGCTTTCTTT
NA	TRBV4-3	NA	TRBJ2-1	CASSQDGLTATYNEQFF	TGCGCCAGCAGCCAAGACGGACTAACAGCGACCTACAATGAGCAGTTCTTC
NA	TRBV2	TRBD1	TRBJ1-1	CASSGNRDSEAFF	TGTGCCAGCAGTGGGAACCGGGACAGTGAAGCTTTCTTT
once	TRBV11-2	TRBD2	TRBJ2-3	CASSLVAGDLTDTQYF	TGTGCCAGCAGCTTAGTTGCGGGAGACCTAACAGATACGCAGTATTTT
NA	TRBV28	NA	TRBJ1-1	CASSSEGEAFF	TGTGCCAGCAGTTCCGAGGGTGAAGCTTTCTTT
NA	TRBV27	TRBD1	TRBJ1-5	CASRPRTGSVSNQPQHF	TGTGCCAGCAGACCCCGGACAGGGTCGGTGAGCAATCAGCCCCAGCATTTT
once	TRBV3-1/TRBV3-2	TRBD1	TRBJ2-5	CASSLIRDRDPPETQYF	TGTGCCAGCAGCCTCATCCGGGACAGGGACCCGCCAGAGACCCAGTACTTC
NA	TRBV13	NA	TRBJ1-2	CASSLAERDGYTF	TGTGCCAGCAGCTTAGCCGAACGGGATGGCTACACCTTC
NA	TRBV4-3	TRBD2	TRBJ2-7	CASSQPWGGSYEQYF	TGCGCCAGCAGCCAGCCTTGGGGGGGTTCCTACGAGCAGTACTTC
NA	TRBV28	NA	TRBJ2-3	CASSLVGGGSDTQYF	TGTGCCAGCAGTTTAGTAGGGGGTGGGTCAGATACGCAGTATTTT
NA	TRBV5-1	TRBD1	TRBJ2-7	CASGTGSQEQYF	TGCGCCAGCGGGACAGGGTCCCAGGAGCAGTACTTC
NA	TRBV28	NA	TRBJ2-3	CASSADTYITDTQYF	TGTGCCAGCAGTGCAGACACCTATATCACAGATACGCAGTATTTT
NA	TRBV6-5	NA	TRBJ1-1	CASSPRGGITEAFF	TGTGCCAGCAGTCCCCGGGGGGGAATCACTGAAGCTTTCTTT
NA	TRBV2	NA	TRBJ2-2	CASSATRGTGELFF	TGTGCCAGCAGTGCGACGCGGGGAACCGGGGAGCTGTTTTTT
NA	TRBV2	NA	TRBJ2-3	CASSEQSSGLYTDTQYF	TGTGCCAGCAGTGAACAATCGTCGGGACTTTACACAGATACGCAGTATTTT
NA	TRBV3-1/TRBV3-2	NA	TRBJ2-7	CASSQESVYEQYF	TGTGCCAGCAGCCAAGAGTCAGTTTACGAGCAGTACTTC
NA	TRBV30	TRBD1	TRBJ1-3	CAWSRRLGMDRGGNTIYF	TGTGCCTGGAGTCGTCGATTGGGGATGGACAGGGGCGGAAACACCATATATTTT
NA	TRBV5-5	TRBD2	TRBJ2-1	CASSNGLAAYNEQFF	TGTGCCAGCAGCAATGGACTAGCGGCTTACAATGAGCAGTTCTTC
NA	TRBV7-6	NA	TRBJ2-7	CASSLAGDYEQYF	TGTGCCAGCAGCTTAGCCGGGGACTACGAGCAGTACTTC
NA	TRBV9	TRBD1	TRBJ1-1	CASSPNGQGNTEAFF	TGTGCCAGCAGCCCTAACGGACAGGGGAACACTGAAGCTTTCTTT
NA	TRBV6-5	NA	TRBJ1-2	CATLGAYGYTF	TGTGCCACCCTGGGGGCCTATGGCTACACCTTC
NA	TRBV7-2	NA	TRBJ2-5	CASSLFGGEETQYF	TGTGCCAGCAGCTTATTTGGCGGTGAGGAGACCCAGTACTTC
NA	TRBV6-2/TRBV6-3	NA	TRBJ1-5	CASSYLGPQHF	TGTGCCAGCAGTTACCTCGGGCCCCAGCATTTT
NA	TRBV6-9	NA	TRBJ1-2	CASRARGQGGYTF	TGTGCCAGCAGGGCCCGGGGTCAGGGGGGCTACACCTTC
NA	TRBV19	NA	TRBJ1-2	CASSIGAVDNYGYTF	TGTGCCAGTAGTATTGGAGCAGTGGATAACTATGGCTACACCTTC
NA	TRBV11-2	TRBD2	TRBJ2-3	CASSLGASGDTQYF	TGTGCCAGCAGCTTAGGGGCTAGCGGAGATACGCAGTATTTT
NA	TRBV3-1/TRBV3-2	TRBD2	TRBJ2-5	CASSQLAGGTVETQYF	TGTGCCAGCAGCCAATTAGCGGGGGGGACTGTGGAGACCCAGTACTTC
NA	TRBV2	NA	TRBJ2-1	CASSEAQTYNEQFF	TGTGCCAGCAGTGAAGCACAGACCTACAATGAGCAGTTCTTC
NA	TRBV19	NA	TRBJ2-7	CASSAGSKRSYEQYF	TGTGCCAGTAGTGCCGGGAGCAAGAGGTCCTACGAGCAGTACTTC
NA	TRBV21-1	NA	TRBJ2-2	CASSKVNGHDNTGELFF	TGTGCCAGCAGCAAAGTTAACGGACACGATAACACCGGGGAGCTGTTTTTT
NA	TRBV10-1	TRBD1	TRBJ2-2	CASVHRGLGLNTGELFF	TGCGCCAGCGTACACAGGGGGCTGGGCTTGAACACCGGGGAGCTGTTTTTT
NA	TRBV3-1/TRBV3-2	TRBD1	TRBJ2-1	CASSPGTGYHNEQFF	TGTGCCAGCAGCCCCGGGACAGGGTACCACAATGAGCAGTTCTTC
NA	TRBV30	NA	TRBJ1-1	CAWALWGDNTEAFF	TGTGCCTGGGCCTTATGGGGGGATAACACTGAAGCTTTCTTT
NA	TRBV11-2	NA	TRBJ1-2	CASSQQGVGYTF	TGTGCCAGCAGCCAACAGGGAGTTGGCTACACCTTC
NA	TRBV20-1	TRBD1	TRBJ2-1	CSASYGQASYNEQFF	TGCAGTGCTAGTTACGGACAGGCCTCCTACAATGAGCAGTTCTTC
NA	TRBV3-1/TRBV3-2	NA	TRBJ2-3	CASRTARDTDTQYF	TGTGCCAGCAGGACAGCAAGGGACACAGATACGCAGTATTTT
NA	TRBV2	NA	TRBJ1-2	CASSEAVDSPYGYTF	TGTGCCAGCAGTGAAGCCGTCGACAGCCCTTATGGCTACACCTTC